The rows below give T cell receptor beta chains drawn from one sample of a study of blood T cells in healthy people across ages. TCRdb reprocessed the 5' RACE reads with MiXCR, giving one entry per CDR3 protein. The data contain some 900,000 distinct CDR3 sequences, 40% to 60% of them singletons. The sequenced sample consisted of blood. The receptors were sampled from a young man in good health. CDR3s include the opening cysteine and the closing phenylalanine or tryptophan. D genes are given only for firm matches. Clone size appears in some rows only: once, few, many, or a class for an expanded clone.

CASSVSTGRLYEQFF TGTGCCAGCAGCGTCTCGACAGGGCGGCTGTATGAGCAGTTCTTC TRBD1 few TRBJ2-1 TRBV9
CASSLAGYEYTQYF TGTGCCAGCTCTCTAGCGGGGTACGAGTATACGCAGTATTTT TRBD2 . TRBJ2-3 TRBV28
CASRATSGDYEQYF TGTGCCAGCAGGGCGACTAGCGGGGACTACGAGCAGTACTTC TRBD2 . TRBJ2-7 TRBV12-3/TRBV12-4
CASSEAAGEQYF TGTGCCAGCAGTGAAGCTGCGGGAGAACAGTATTTT TRBD2 . TRBJ2-3 TRBV6-1
CARGEQEYEQYF TGTGCCAGGGGGGAACAGGAGTACGAGCAGTACTTC . . TRBJ2-7 TRBV27
CASSEGTSGGGTDTQYF TGTGCCAGCAGTGAGGGGACTAGCGGGGGGGGCACAGATACGCAGTATTTT TRBD2 . TRBJ2-3 TRBV2
CASSWVTGRNNQPQHF TGTGCCAGCAGTTGGGTCACAGGTAGGAACAATCAGCCCCAGCATTTT . . TRBJ1-5 TRBV12-3/TRBV12-4
CASSQIEQGAGTEAFF TGCGCCAGCAGCCAAATTGAACAGGGTGCTGGCACTGAAGCTTTCTTT . . TRBJ1-1 TRBV4-1
CASRLTRPRGEGETQYF TGTGCCAGCAGGCTCACGCGACCCAGGGGTGAAGGAGAGACCCAGTACTTC . few TRBJ2-5 TRBV3-1
CSATDRGRADTQYF TGCAGTGCTACTGACAGGGGGCGGGCAGATACGCAGTATTTT TRBD1 few TRBJ2-3 TRBV20-1
CASAKWGGPNTEAFF TGCGCCAGCGCCAAGTGGGGGGGGCCCAACACTGAAGCTTTCTTT . . TRBJ1-1 TRBV4-1
CASSSLKGRGPETQYF TGTGCCAGCAGTTCTCTTAAGGGACGGGGTCCGGAGACCCAGTACTTC . . TRBJ2-5 TRBV6-6
CASSVGQVDEQYF TGTGCCAGCAGTGTAGGGCAGGTGGATGAGCAGTACTTC . . TRBJ2-7 TRBV12-3/TRBV12-4
CASSRREGYNEQFF TGTGCCAGCAGCCGCAGGGAAGGGTACAATGAGCAGTTCTTC . many TRBJ2-1 TRBV6-5
CASSLRTGGRTDTQYF TGCGCCAGCAGCCTACGTACAGGGGGCCGCACAGATACGCAGTATTTT TRBD1 few TRBJ2-3 TRBV4-1
CASSVGQGHGRTQYF TGCGCCAGCAGCGTAGGACAGGGCCACGGGAGGACCCAGTACTTC TRBD1 . TRBJ2-5 TRBV5-1
CASTPPGQSYEQYF TGTGCCAGCACTCCGCCGGGACAGTCCTACGAGCAGTACTTC TRBD1 few TRBJ2-7 TRBV5-6
CSARAGTGLAADTQYF TGCAGTGCTAGAGCGGGTACTGGACTAGCAGCAGATACGCAGTATTTT TRBD2 . TRBJ2-3 TRBV20-1
CASTSAASYEQYF TGTGCCAGCACCTCGGCCGCGTCCTACGAGCAGTACTTC . . TRBJ2-7 TRBV28
CASSLFQGLKSGANVLTF TGTGCCAGCAGCTTATTCCAGGGCTTAAAGTCTGGGGCCAACGTCCTGACTTTC . . TRBJ2-6 TRBV7-2
CAIRTDRASTDTQYF TGTGCCATCAGGACGGACAGGGCCTCCACAGATACGCAGTATTTT TRBD1 once TRBJ2-3 TRBV10-3
CSVAESQETQYF TGCAGCGTCGCGGAGTCCCAAGAGACCCAGTACTTC . . TRBJ2-5 TRBV29-1
CASSSTTGGTQYF TGTGCCAGCAGCTCAACGACAGGGGGAACGCAGTATTTT TRBD1 few TRBJ2-3 TRBV7-2
CASSWDRATNTEAFF TGCGCCAGCAGCTGGGACAGGGCTACGAACACTGAAGCTTTCTTT TRBD1 . TRBJ1-1 TRBV5-1
CASSEGWGNEKLFF TGTGCCAGCAGTGAAGGGTGGGGCAATGAAAAACTGTTTTTT . . TRBJ1-4 TRBV6-1
CASSYTTGAVTYNEQFF TGTGCCAGCAGTTACACGACAGGGGCCGTAACTTACAATGAGCAGTTCTTC TRBD1 . TRBJ2-1 TRBV6-2/TRBV6-3
CASTGTGESTEAFF TGTGCCAGCACGGGGACAGGGGAGAGCACTGAAGCTTTCTTT TRBD1 . TRBJ1-1 TRBV2
CASSSASLTQYF TGTGCCAGCAGTTCCGCCTCCCTAACGCAGTATTTT . . TRBJ2-3 TRBV6-6
CASSTQVTGANVLTF TGTGCCAGCAGTACGCAGGTAACTGGGGCCAACGTCCTGACTTTC . . TRBJ2-6 TRBV6-2/TRBV6-3
CASRTILNIQYF TGTGCCAGCAGGACTATTTTAAACATTCAGTACTTC . . TRBJ2-4 TRBV6-2/TRBV6-3
CASSQEFTSGMNEQFF TGTGCCAGCAGCCAAGAATTCACTAGCGGGATGAATGAGCAGTTCTTC TRBD2 . TRBJ2-1 TRBV3-1
CASSENPGYPLTDTQYF TGTGCCAGCAGTGAAAATCCAGGCTACCCCCTCACAGATACGCAGTATTTT . many TRBJ2-3 TRBV6-1
CSEGGDYNEQFF TGCAGTGAAGGAGGGGACTACAATGAGCAGTTCTTC . . TRBJ2-1 TRBV20-1
CASSFPSGRDNEQYF TGTGCCAGCAGCTTCCCCAGCGGGAGAGACAATGAGCAGTACTTC TRBD2 . TRBJ2-7 TRBV13
CASPGLNYEQYF TGTGCCAGTCCGGGACTGAACTACGAGCAGTACTTC . . TRBJ2-7 TRBV7-9
CAGSYTGGAGDTQYF TGCGCCGGCAGCTACACAGGGGGCGCAGGGGATACGCAGTATTTT TRBD1 . TRBJ2-3 TRBV5-1
CASSIDRVGNEQYF TGTGCCAGCAGTATAGACAGGGTTGGCAACGAGCAGTACTTC TRBD1 . TRBJ2-7 TRBV7-2
CASSTNGQGLSPLHF TGTGCCAGCAGCACCAATGGACAGGGACTTTCACCCCTCCACTTT TRBD1 few TRBJ1-6 TRBV7-2
CASSQDSFQPQHF TGTGCCAGCAGCCAAGATAGCTTTCAGCCCCAGCATTTT . . TRBJ1-5 TRBV3-1
CASSLDTGGPYEQYF TGCGCCAGCAGCTTGGACACAGGGGGCCCCTACGAGCAGTACTTC TRBD1 many TRBJ2-7 TRBV5-1
CASSQGAGSGGNTDTQYF TGCGCCAGCAGCCAAGGGGCGGGGTCGGGGGGAAACACAGATACGCAGTATTTT TRBD2 . TRBJ2-3 TRBV4-3
CASSYTKLAGERLEQFF TGTGCCAGCAGTTACACGAAGCTAGCGGGGGAGAGGTTGGAGCAGTTCTTC TRBD2 . TRBJ2-1 TRBV6-2/TRBV6-3
CASSPSSLPDTQYF TGTGCCAGCAGCCCCAGTTCACTGCCAGATACGCAGTATTTT . . TRBJ2-3 TRBV7-3
CAWRATGKADYGYTF TGTGCCTGGAGAGCAACAGGGAAGGCTGACTATGGCTACACCTTC . . TRBJ1-2 TRBV30
CATSKRGGATNEKLFF TGTGCCACCAGCAAAAGAGGGGGAGCAACTAATGAAAAACTGTTTTTT . once TRBJ1-4 TRBV15
CTSSPPSTDTQYF TGTACCAGCAGTCCTCCTAGCACAGACACGCAGTATTTT . . TRBJ2-3 TRBV6-2/TRBV6-3
CATTVRGSGEQYF TGTGCCACCACAGTTCGGGGTTCGGGGGAGCAGTACTTC . few TRBJ2-7 TRBV12-3/TRBV12-4
CSASGQVYEQYF TGCAGTGCTAGTGGTCAGGTTTACGAGCAGTACTTC . few TRBJ2-7 TRBV20-1